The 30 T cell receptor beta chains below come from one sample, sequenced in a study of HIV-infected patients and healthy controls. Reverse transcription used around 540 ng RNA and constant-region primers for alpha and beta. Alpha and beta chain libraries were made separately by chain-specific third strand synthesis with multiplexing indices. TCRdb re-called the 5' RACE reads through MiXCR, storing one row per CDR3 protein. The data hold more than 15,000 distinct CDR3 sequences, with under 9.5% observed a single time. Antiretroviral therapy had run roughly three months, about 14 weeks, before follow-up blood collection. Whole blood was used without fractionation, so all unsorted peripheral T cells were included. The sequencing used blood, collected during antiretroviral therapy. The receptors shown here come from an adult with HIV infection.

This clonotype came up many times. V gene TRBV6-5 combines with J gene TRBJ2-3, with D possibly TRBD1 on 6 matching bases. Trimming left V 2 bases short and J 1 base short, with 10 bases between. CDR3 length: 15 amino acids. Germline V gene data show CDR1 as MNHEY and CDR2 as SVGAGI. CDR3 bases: TGTGCCAGCAGTTACACCCCAGGGGGCACAGATACGCAGTATTTT. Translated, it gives CASSYTPGGTDTQYF.

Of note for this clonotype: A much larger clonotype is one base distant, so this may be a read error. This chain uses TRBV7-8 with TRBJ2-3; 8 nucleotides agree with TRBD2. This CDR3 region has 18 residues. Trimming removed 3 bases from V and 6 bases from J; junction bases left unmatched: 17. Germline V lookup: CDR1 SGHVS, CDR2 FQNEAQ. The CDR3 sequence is CASSFNPRKAGEVDTQYF. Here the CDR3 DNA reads TGTGCCAGCAGCTTTAATCCGAGGAAAGCGGGGGAGGTTGATACGCAGTATTTT.

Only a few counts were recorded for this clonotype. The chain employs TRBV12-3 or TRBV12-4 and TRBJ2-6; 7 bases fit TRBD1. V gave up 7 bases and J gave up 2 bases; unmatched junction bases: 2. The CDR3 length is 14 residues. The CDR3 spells CASIGGAGANVLTF. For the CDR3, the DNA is TGTGCCAGCATAGGGGGCGCTGGGGCCAACGTCCTGACTTTC.

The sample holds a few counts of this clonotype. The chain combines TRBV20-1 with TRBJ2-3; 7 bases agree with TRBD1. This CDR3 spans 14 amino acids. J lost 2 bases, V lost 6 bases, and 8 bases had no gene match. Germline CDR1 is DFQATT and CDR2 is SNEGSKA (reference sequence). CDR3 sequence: CSADRDSPTDTQYF. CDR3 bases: TGCAGTGCGGATCGGGACAGCCCCACAGATACGCAGTATTTT.

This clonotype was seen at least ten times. The CDR3, as DNA: TGTGCCTGGAGTGTTGACAGGCTGAACACTGAAGCTTTCTTT. This codes for CAWSVDRLNTEAFF. The chain links TRBV30 to TRBJ1-1, with TRBD1 as a possible D gene (6 bases). Trimming stripped 0 bases from V and 0 bases from J, with 8 bases between. CDR1 and CDR2 (germline): GTSNPN, SVGIG (reference sequence). The CDR3 sequence is 14 residues long.

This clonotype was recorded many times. For the CDR3, the DNA is TGTGCCAGCAGCCGCGACAGGGGTGGAGAAAAACTGTTTTTT. Translated: CASSRDRGGEKLFF. The chain has TRBV7-2 and TRBJ1-4; the match to TRBD1 covers 8 bases. CDR3 length equals 14 residues. The J segment lost 8 bases and the V segment lost 5 bases, leaving 7 bases of the junction unmatched. Germline assignment: CDR1 SGHTA and CDR2 FQGNSA.

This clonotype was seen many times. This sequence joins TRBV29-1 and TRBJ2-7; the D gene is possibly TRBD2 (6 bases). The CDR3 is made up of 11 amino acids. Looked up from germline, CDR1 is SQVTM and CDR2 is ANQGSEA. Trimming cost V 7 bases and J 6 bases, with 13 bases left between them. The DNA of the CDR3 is TGCAGCGCCGGGGCGGGGTCCGAGCAGTACTTC. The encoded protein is CSAGAGSEQYF.

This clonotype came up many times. The CDR3 sequence: CASSTTAYSNQPQHF. The CDR3 nucleotides are TGTGCCAGCAGTACGACGGCTTATAGCAATCAGCCCCAGCATTTT. The chain links TRBV6-5 to TRBJ1-5; no firm D call. Trimming removed 5 bases at V and 0 bases at J, with 11 bases between. In germline, CDR1 is MNHEY, CDR2 SVGAGI. The CDR3 contains 15 residues.

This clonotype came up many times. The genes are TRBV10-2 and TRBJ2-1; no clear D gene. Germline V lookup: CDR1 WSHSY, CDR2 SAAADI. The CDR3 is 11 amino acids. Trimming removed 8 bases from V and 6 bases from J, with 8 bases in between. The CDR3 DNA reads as TGCGCCAGCTTAAGAGGCAATGAGCAGTTCTTC. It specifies CASLRGNEQFF.

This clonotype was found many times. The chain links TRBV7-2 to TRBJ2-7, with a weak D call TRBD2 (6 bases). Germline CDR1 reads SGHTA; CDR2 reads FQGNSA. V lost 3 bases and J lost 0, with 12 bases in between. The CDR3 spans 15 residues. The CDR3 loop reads CASSFYAGSSYEQYF. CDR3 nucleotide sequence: TGTGCCAGCAGCTTTTACGCGGGGAGCTCCTACGAGCAGTACTTC. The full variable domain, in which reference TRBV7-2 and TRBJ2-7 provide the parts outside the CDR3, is GAGVSQSPSNKVTEKGKDVELRCDPISGHTALYWYRQSLGQGLEFLIYFQGNSAPDKSGLPSDRFSAERTGGSVSTLTIQRTQQEDSAVYLCASSFYAGSSYEQYFGPGTRLTVT.

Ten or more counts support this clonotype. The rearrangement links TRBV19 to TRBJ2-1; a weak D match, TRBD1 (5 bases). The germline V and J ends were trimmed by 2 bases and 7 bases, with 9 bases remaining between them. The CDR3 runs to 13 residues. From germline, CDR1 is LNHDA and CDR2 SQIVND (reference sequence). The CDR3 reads CASSITTENEQFF. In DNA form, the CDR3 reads TGTGCCAGTAGTATAACGACAGAAAATGAGCAGTTCTTC.

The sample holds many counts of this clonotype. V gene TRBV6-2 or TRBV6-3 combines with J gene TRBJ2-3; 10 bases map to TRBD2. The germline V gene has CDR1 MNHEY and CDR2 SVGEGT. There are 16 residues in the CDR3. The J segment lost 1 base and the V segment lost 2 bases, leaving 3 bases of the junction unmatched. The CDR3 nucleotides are TGTGCCAGCAGTTACGGGGGGACTAGCGGCACAGATACGCAGTATTTT. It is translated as CASSYGGTSGTDTQYF.

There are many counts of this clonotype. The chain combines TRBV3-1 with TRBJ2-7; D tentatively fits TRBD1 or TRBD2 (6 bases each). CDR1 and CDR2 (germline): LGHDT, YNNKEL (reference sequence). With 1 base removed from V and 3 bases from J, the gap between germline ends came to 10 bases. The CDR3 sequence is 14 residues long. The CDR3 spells CASSQGGGLYEQYF. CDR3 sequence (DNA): TGTGCCAGCAGCCAAGGTGGGGGGCTCTACGAGCAGTACTTC.

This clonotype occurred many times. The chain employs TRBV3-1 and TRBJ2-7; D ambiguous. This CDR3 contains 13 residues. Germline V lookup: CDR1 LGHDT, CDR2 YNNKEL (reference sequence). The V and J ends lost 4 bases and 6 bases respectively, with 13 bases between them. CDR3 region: CASSPDLEVEQYF. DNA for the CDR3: TGTGCCAGCAGCCCTGACCTAGAGGTCGAGCAGTACTTC.

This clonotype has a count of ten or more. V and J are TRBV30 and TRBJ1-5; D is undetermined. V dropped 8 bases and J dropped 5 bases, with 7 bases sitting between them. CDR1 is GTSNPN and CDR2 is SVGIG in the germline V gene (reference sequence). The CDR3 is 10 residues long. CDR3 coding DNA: TGTGCCGCCGGGGATCAGCCCCAGCATTTT. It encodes CAAGDQPQHF.

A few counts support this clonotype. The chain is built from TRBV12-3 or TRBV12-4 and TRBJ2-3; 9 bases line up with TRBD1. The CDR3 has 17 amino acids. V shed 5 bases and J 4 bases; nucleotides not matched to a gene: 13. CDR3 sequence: CASSPTPGQGDSDTQYF. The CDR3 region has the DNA TGTGCCAGCAGTCCGACTCCGGGACAGGGCGACTCAGATACGCAGTATTTT.

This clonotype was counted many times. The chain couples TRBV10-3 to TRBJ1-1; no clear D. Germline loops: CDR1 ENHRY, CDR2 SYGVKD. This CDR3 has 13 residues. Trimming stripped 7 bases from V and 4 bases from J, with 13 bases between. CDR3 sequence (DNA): TGTGCCATCACCGCGGGAAGGGTCACTGAAGCTTTCTTT. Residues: CAITAGRVTEAFF.

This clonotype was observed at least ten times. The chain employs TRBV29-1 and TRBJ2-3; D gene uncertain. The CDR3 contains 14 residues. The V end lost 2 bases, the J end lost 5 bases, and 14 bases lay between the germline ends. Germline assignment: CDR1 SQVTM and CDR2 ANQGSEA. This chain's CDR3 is CSVESEISGDTQYF. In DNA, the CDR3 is TGCAGCGTTGAAAGTGAGATCTCAGGAGATACGCAGTATTTT.

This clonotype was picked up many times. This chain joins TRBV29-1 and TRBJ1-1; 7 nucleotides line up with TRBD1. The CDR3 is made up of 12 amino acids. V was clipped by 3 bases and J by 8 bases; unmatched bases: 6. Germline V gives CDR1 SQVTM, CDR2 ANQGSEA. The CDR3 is CSVDRGLREAFF. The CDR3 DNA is TGCAGCGTTGACAGGGGGTTAAGGGAAGCTTTCTTT. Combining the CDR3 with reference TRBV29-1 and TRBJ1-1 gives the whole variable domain SAVISQKPSRDICQRGTSLTIQCQVDSQVTMMFWYRQQPGQSLTLIATANQGSEATYESGFVIDKFPISRPNLTFSTLTVSNMSPEDSSIYLCSVDRGLREAFFGQGTRLTVV.

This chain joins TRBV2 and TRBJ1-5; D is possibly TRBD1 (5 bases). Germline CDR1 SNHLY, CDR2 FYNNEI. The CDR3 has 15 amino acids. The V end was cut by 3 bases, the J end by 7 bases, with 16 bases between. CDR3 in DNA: TGTGCCAGCAGTGACCCTGGGGGGGAGCGGCAGCCCCAGCATTTT. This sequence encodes CASSDPGGERQPQHF.

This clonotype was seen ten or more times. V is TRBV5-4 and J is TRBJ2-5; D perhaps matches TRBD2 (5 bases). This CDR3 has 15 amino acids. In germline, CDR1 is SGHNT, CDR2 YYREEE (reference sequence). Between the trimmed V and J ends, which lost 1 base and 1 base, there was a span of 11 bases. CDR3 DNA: TGTGCCAGCAGCTTGCCTAGCATGGGCCAAGAGACCCAGTACTTC. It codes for CASSLPSMGQETQYF.

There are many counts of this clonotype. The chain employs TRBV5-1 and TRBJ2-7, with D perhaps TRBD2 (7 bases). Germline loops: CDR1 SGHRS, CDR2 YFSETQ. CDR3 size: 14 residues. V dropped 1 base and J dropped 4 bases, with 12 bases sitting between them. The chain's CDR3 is CASSLLGRGYEQYF. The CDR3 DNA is TGCGCCAGCAGCTTGCTTGGGAGGGGGTACGAGCAGTACTTC.

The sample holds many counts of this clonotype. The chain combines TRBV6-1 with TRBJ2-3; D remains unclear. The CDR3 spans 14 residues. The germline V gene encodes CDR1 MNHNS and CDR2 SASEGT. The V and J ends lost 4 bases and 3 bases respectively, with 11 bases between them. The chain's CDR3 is CASSAWDFTDTQYF. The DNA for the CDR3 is TGTGCCAGCAGTGCCTGGGATTTTACAGATACGCAGTATTTT.

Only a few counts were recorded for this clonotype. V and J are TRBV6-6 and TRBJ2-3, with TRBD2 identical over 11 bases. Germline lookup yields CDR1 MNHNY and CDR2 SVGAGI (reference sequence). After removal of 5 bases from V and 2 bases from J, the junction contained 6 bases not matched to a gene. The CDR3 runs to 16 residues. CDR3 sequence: CASSPVAGGPTDTQYF. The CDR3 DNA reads TGTGCCAGCAGTCCGGTAGCGGGGGGGCCCACAGATACGCAGTATTTT.

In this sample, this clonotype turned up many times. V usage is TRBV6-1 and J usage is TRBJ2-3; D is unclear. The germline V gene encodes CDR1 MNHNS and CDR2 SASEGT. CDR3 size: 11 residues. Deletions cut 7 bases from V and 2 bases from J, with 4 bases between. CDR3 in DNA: TGTGCCAGCATTAACACAGATACGCAGTATTTT. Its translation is CASINTDTQYF.

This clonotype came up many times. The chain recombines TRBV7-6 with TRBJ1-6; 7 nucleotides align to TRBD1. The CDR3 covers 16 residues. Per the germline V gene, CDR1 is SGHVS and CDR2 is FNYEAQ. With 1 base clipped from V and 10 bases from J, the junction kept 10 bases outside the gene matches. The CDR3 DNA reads TGTGCCAGCAGCTTAGGGACAGGCCCTAGGATATCACCCCTCCACTTT. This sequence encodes CASSLGTGPRISPLHF.

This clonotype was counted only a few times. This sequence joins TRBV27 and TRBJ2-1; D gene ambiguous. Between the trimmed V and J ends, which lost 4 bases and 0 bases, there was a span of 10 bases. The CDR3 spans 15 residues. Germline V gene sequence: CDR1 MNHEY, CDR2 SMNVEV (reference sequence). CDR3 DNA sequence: TGTGCCAGCAGTTCCGACGGCAGCTCCTACAATGAGCAGTTCTTC. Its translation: CASSSDGSSYNEQFF.

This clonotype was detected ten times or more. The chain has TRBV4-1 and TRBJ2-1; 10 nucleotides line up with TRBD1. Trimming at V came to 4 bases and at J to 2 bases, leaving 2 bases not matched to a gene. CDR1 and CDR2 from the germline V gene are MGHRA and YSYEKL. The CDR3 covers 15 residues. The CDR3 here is CASSRGTGAYNEQFF. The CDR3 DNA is TGCGCCAGCAGCCGCGGGACAGGGGCCTACAATGAGCAGTTCTTC.

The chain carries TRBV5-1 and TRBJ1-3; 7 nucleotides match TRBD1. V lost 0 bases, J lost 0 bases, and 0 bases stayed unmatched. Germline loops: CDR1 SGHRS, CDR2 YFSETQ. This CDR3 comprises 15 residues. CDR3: CASSLAGGSGNTIYF. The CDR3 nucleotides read TGCGCCAGCAGCTTGGCAGGGGGCTCTGGAAACACCATATATTTT.

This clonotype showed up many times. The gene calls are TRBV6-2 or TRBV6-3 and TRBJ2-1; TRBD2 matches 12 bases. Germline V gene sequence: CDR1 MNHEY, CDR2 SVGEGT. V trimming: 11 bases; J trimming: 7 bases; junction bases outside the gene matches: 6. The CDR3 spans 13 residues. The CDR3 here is CAGRTSGNNEQFF. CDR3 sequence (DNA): TGTGCCGGACGGACTAGCGGGAATAATGAGCAGTTCTTC.